The sequence of this TCR beta chain was determined in a study of CD4 T cells in relation to SARS-CoV-2 and coronaviruses. A word on this clone: Its antigen is unidentified.

TCRdb's copy holds only in-frame clones and misses some; the assay was immunoSEQ multiplex PCR. Here the sample spans about 30,000 clones, roughly 76% being singletons. The CDR3 is 12 residues long. CDR1 is SGHTA and CDR2 is FQGNSA in the germline V gene. The V gene lost 5 bases and the J gene lost 12 bases, with 14 bases spanning the gap. The chain joins TRBV7-2 to TRBJ2-1; possibly TRBD2 for D (5 bases). This TCR derives from an adult with COVID-19. Sequenced material: memory CD4+ T cells from PBMCs, cultured in vitro. CDR3 protein: CASSPLGGGQFF. The CDR3 DNA follows: TGTGCCAGCAGCCCCTTAGGAGGTGGGCAGTTCTTC.